This T cell receptor (beta chain) was retrieved from a study of Graves' ophthalmopathy and Graves' hyperthyroidism. Study-level results: The model predicted progression of ophthalmopathy with a sensitivity of more than 60%, and its specificity was about 73%. Most expanded thyroid clonotypes above 0.001 frequency also appeared in blood.

The germline V and J ends were trimmed by 6 bases and 4 bases, with 9 bases remaining between them. The CDR3 sequence is 12 residues long. Amplified material comprised TCR beta CDR3 regions derived from RNA transcripts. RT-PCR in the first round used HTBI primers; a second-round multiplex PCR followed. TCRdb re-called the multiplex PCR reads with MiXCR, one entry per CDR3 protein. This table holds a few hundred thousand distinct CDR3 sequences, around a fifth found once. Among the hyperthyroidism patients, all were newly diagnosed, aged 18 to 65, with under 2 months' duration. A remark on this clonotype: Its antigen is still unknown.

Sequenced input: peripheral blood. This receptor was identified in a woman under 30 with stable Graves' hyperthyroidism. The V gene is TRBV12-3 or TRBV12-4, the J gene TRBJ1-1; D is unresolved. The CDR3 sequence is CASSWSGTEAFF. The CDR3 nucleotides read TGTGCCAGCAGCTGGTCGGGCACTGAAGCTTTCTTT.